Each of the 30 T cell receptor beta chains below was sequenced from the same sample in a study of identifying expanded T cells in peripheral blood (dated by TCRdb to between 2018 and 2021). The library was generated by the immunoSEQ multiplex PCR assay. TCRdb re-hosts the immuneACCESS table, in-frame sequences only. Its copies lack some clones; in the studies checked, an unresolved V gene accounts for under half of them, and the cause for the rest is not known. This sample holds approximately 58,000 clones; around nine tenths were observed only once. About 3.7% of the sample lies in the top ten. Sequencing input: blood. The receptors come from a person between 18 and 70 years old in good health.

This chain uses TRBV9 with TRBJ1-1; D not resolved. The CDR3 length is 14 residues. Trimming took off 0 bases at V and 5 bases at J, with 11 bases between the two ends. CDR1 is SGDLS and CDR2 is YYNGEE in the germline V gene. The CDR3 loop is CASSVDLGPTEAFF. In nucleotides, the CDR3 is TGTGCCAGCAGCGTAGACCTGGGCCCAACTGAAGCTTTCTTT.

This clone is a singleton in its sample. V and J are TRBV27 and TRBJ2-7; D is possibly TRBD1 (6 bases). Trimming shortened V by 4 bases and J by 5 bases, and 12 bases separated the two germline ends. The CDR3 consists of 13 residues. In germline, CDR1 is MNHEY, CDR2 SMNVEV (reference sequence). The CDR3 here is CASSSTNRDEQYF. In nucleotides, the CDR3 is TGTGCCAGCAGTTCCACGAACAGGGACGAGCAGTACTTC.

The genes are TRBV19 and TRBJ2-2, with D perhaps matching TRBD1 or TRBD2 (7 bases each). The CDR3 sequence is 13 residues long. The germline V gene has CDR1 LNHDA and CDR2 SQIVND (reference sequence). The germline V and J ends were trimmed by 6 bases and 7 bases, with 12 bases remaining between them. CDR3 in DNA: TGTGCCAGTAGAGGGGGCGGGAGCGGGGAGCTGTTTTTT. Its translation: CASRGGGSGELFF.

This clone is a singleton in its sample. The chain uses TRBV27 and TRBJ2-5; 8 nucleotides match TRBD1. Germline V gene sequence: CDR1 MNHEY, CDR2 SMNVEV (reference sequence). The V and J ends lost 4 bases and 4 bases, in that order; junction bases with no gene match: 8. This CDR3 region has 15 residues. This CDR3 reads CASSSAAGGIETQYF. The CDR3 DNA follows: TGTGCCAGCAGTTCGGCGGCAGGGGGCATAGAGACCCAGTACTTC.

The CDR3 reads CATSTGLNIQYF. In DNA, the CDR3 is TGTGCCACCTCGACAGGGTTGAACATTCAGTACTTC. The chain is built from TRBV11-2 and TRBJ2-4; 7 nucleotides agree with TRBD1. Germline lookup yields CDR1 SGHAT and CDR2 FQNNGV. Trimming at V came to 10 bases and at J to 7 bases, leaving 7 bases not matched to a gene. This CDR3 contains 12 residues.

This chain connects TRBV9 to TRBJ1-1; TRBD1 is a possible D gene (5 bases). Looked up from germline, CDR1 is SGDLS and CDR2 is YYNGEE. Trimming pared 3 bases from V and 5 bases from J, leaving 11 bases between. The CDR3 runs 13 residues. The CDR3 region has the DNA TGTGCCAGCAGCGCCCGACGGGGGACTGAAGCTTTCTTT. It translates to CASSARRGTEAFF.

The chain joins TRBV6-1 to TRBJ1-6; perhaps TRBD1 as D (6 bases). V dropped 6 bases and J dropped 6 bases, with 15 bases sitting between them. This CDR3 contains 15 residues. From germline, CDR1 is MNHNS and CDR2 SASEGT. Here the CDR3 reads CASSMGRGGNSPLHF. CDR3 coding DNA: TGTGCCAGCAGCATGGGCAGGGGAGGTAATTCACCCCTCCACTTT.

The genes are TRBV11-3 and TRBJ2-7, with TRBD2 as a possible D gene (6 bases). The length of the CDR3 is 12 residues. V shed 0 bases and J shed 10 bases, with 10 bases lying between them. Germline V gene lookup returns CDR1 SGHNT and CDR2 YENEEA. The CDR3 DNA reads as TGTGCCAGCAGCTTAGATGGGGGGTTTCAGTACTTC. Its translation is CASSLDGGFQYF.

The rearrangement links TRBV10-1 to TRBJ2-3; the D is unclear. V shed 3 bases and J shed 3 bases, with 7 bases lying between them. The CDR3 has 13 residues. Germline CDR1 is WNHNN and CDR2 is SYGVQD (reference sequence). The chain's CDR3 is CASSEDGTDTQYF. The CDR3 region has the DNA TGCGCCAGCAGTGAAGACGGTACAGATACGCAGTATTTT.

This rearrangement joins TRBV5-1 to TRBJ1-3; D gene unclear. V was trimmed by 2 bases and J by 8 bases, leaving 14 bases between them. CDR1 is SGHRS and CDR2 is YFSETQ in the germline V gene. This CDR3 has 14 amino acids. CDR3 nucleotides: TGCGCCAGCAGCTTCTCGGAGTCCCAAGACACCATATATTTT. Its translation is CASSFSESQDTIYF.

The chain uses TRBV29-1 and TRBJ2-3, with D possibly being TRBD2 (6 bases). Trimming stripped 4 bases from V and 1 base from J, with 12 bases between. The CDR3 spans 14 residues. The germline CDR1 and CDR2 sequences are SQVTM and ANQGSEA. Here the CDR3 reads CSVGPGGGTDTQYF. CDR3 bases: TGCAGCGTTGGCCCCGGGGGAGGCACAGATACGCAGTATTTT.

V and J are TRBV15 and TRBJ2-3, with TRBD1 matching over 7 bases. CDR3 length equals 15 residues. J gave up 2 bases and V 2 bases, and 4 bases lay outside the gene matches. Germline assignment: CDR1 LNHNV and CDR2 YYDKDF (reference sequence). Here the CDR3 DNA reads TGTGCCACCAGCAGAAGGGACAGACACACAGATACGCAGTATTTT. Protein: CATSRRDRHTDTQYF.

The V and J genes are TRBV30 and TRBJ2-5, with D maybe TRBD2 (7 bases). Per the germline V gene, CDR1 is GTSNPN and CDR2 is SVGIG (reference sequence). V was cut by 4 bases and J by 7 bases, with 16 bases left in between. The CDR3 runs 13 residues. This chain's CDR3 is CAWTEGGVGTQYF. DNA of the CDR3: TGTGCCTGGACTGAGGGGGGGGTAGGGACCCAGTACTTC.

CDR3 sequence: CASSFPGNTIYF. The DNA of the CDR3 is TGTGCCAGCAGCTTTCCGGGGAACACCATATATTTT. V and J are TRBV5-6 and TRBJ1-3; D gene unclear. CDR1 and CDR2 (germline): SGHDT, YYEEEE. Trimming cost V 2 bases and J 7 bases, with 7 bases left between them. CDR3 size: 12 residues.

V usage is TRBV12-5 and J usage is TRBJ1-5, with D possibly TRBD1 on 5 matching bases. The CDR3 loop spans 16 amino acids. Germline CDR1 and CDR2: LGHNT and FRNRAP. The ends were cut back, 2 bases at V and 4 bases at J, with 15 bases in the middle. The CDR3 spells CASGLFLQAGNQPQHF. The CDR3 DNA sequence: TGTGCTAGTGGTTTGTTCTTACAGGCGGGGAATCAGCCCCAGCATTTT.

The CDR3 spells CASSLGGVTGANVLTF. The CDR3 region has the DNA TGTGCCAGCAGTTTAGGGGGGGTGACTGGGGCCAACGTCCTGACTTTC. V and J are TRBV28 and TRBJ2-6, with TRBD2 matching over 7 bases. CDR1 MDHEN and CDR2 SYDVKM come from the germline V gene. This CDR3 region has 16 residues. V shed 2 bases, J shed 2 bases, and the junction held 3 bases outside the gene matches.

The V gene is TRBV19, the J gene TRBJ2-1, with TRBD2 matching 11 bases. Germline loops: CDR1 LNHDA, CDR2 SQIVND (reference sequence). The CDR3 has 17 residues. V trimming: 5 bases; J trimming: 1 base; junction bases outside the gene matches: 7. The CDR3 reads CASSVGLAGLSYNEQFF. The CDR3 DNA reads as TGTGCCAGTAGTGTCGGACTAGCGGGCCTTTCCTACAATGAGCAGTTCTTC.

The V and J genes are TRBV9 and TRBJ1-2; D possibly corresponds to TRBD1 (5 bases). V lost 1 base and J 7 bases, leaving 8 bases between the germline ends. Germline-derived CDR1 and CDR2 are SGDLS and YYNGEE. The CDR3 is made up of 12 amino acids. The CDR3 sequence: CASSVFGGGYTF. CDR3 in DNA: TGTGCCAGCAGCGTATTCGGGGGTGGCTACACCTTC.

The V gene is TRBV13, the J gene TRBJ1-4; TRBD1 agrees at 8 bases. Germline CDR1 reads PRHDT; CDR2 reads FYEKMQ (reference sequence). CDR3 length: 17 amino acids. Trimming at V came to 4 bases and at J to 3 bases, leaving 10 bases not matched to a gene. CDR3 DNA: TGTGCCAGCAGCTCGAATTACAGGGGGAACTCTAATGAAAAACTGTTTTTT. Its translation is CASSSNYRGNSNEKLFF.

Only one count was recorded for this clone. The chain uses TRBV7-8 and TRBJ2-5, with TRBD1 matching 8 bases. This CDR3 comprises 13 residues. The trim removed 5 bases at V and 4 bases at J, leaving 3 bases unmatched. Germline V gene data show CDR1 as SGHVS and CDR2 as FQNEAQ. The CDR3 DNA reads TGTGCCAGCAGCGGACAGGGCCGAGAGACCCAGTACTTC. Translation gives CASSGQGRETQYF.

V usage is TRBV7-2 and J usage is TRBJ1-5, with D unresolved. Trimming took off 1 base at V and 9 bases at J, with 13 bases between the two ends. This CDR3 has 14 residues. CDR1 and CDR2 from the germline V gene are SGHTA and FQGNSA. The CDR3 loop is CASSLEMGIPPQHF. The CDR3 DNA sequence: TGTGCCAGCAGCTTAGAGATGGGTATTCCGCCCCAGCATTTT.

The rearrangement joins TRBV4-3 to TRBJ2-7; D call uncertain. Germline V gives CDR1 LGHNA, CDR2 YSLEER. The length of the CDR3 is 12 residues. Deletions cut 8 bases from V and 6 bases from J, with 14 bases between. DNA of the CDR3: TGCGCCAGCCCGCCTAGGGTTTCCGAGCAGTACTTC. It is translated as CASPPRVSEQYF.

This chain connects TRBV27 to TRBJ2-1; possible D gene TRBD1, 5 bases. The V end lost 5 bases, the J end lost 8 bases, and 13 bases lay between the germline ends. Germline CDR1 MNHEY, CDR2 SMNVEV (reference sequence). The length of the CDR3 is 13 residues. CDR3 region: CASSHTGVHEQFF. The CDR3 nucleotides are TGTGCCAGCAGTCACACAGGAGTTCATGAGCAGTTCTTC.

This chain connects TRBV5-1 to TRBJ2-5, with a tentative D call TRBD1 (5 bases). The end of the DNA aligns better with TRBJ2-7, so the J call may be wrong. Germline V gene data show CDR1 as SGHRS and CDR2 as YFSETQ. The CDR3 has 14 amino acids. DNA of the CDR3: TGCGCCAGCAGCTTCCGACAGAGCTCCTACGAGCAGTACTTC. Its protein is CASSFRQSSYEQYF.

CDR3 sequence (DNA): TGTGCCAGCAGTTACGATACAGGGGGCGGTGAAAAACTGTTTTTT. Residues: CASSYDTGGGEKLFF. The chain recombines TRBV6-5 with TRBJ1-4; 9 nucleotides agree with TRBD1. Germline loops: CDR1 MNHEY, CDR2 SVGAGI. The CDR3 has 15 amino acids. V gave up 2 bases and J gave up 7 bases; unmatched junction bases: 5.

This clone was seen a single time. This chain links TRBV2 with TRBJ2-7, with D maybe TRBD2 (5 bases). The length of the CDR3 is 15 residues. The V gene lost 2 bases and the J gene lost 2 bases, with 13 bases spanning the gap. Germline V lookup: CDR1 SNHLY, CDR2 FYNNEI. CDR3 loop: CASSEFGGSPYEQYF. CDR3 in DNA: TGTGCCAGCAGTGAATTCGGCGGGTCACCCTACGAGCAGTACTTC. Based on the CDR3 plus reference TRBV2 and TRBJ2-7, the full variable domain is EPEVTQTPSHQVTQMGQEVILRCVPISNHLYFYWYRQILGQKVEFLVSFYNNEISEKSEIFDDQFSVERPDGSNFTLKIRSTKLEDSAMYFCASSEFGGSPYEQYFGPGTRLTVT.

The chain employs TRBV6-6 and TRBJ2-1; D is unresolved. V was clipped by 2 bases and J by 2 bases, with 10 bases between them. The CDR3 consists of 15 residues. Per germline, CDR1 MNHNY and CDR2 SVGAGI (reference sequence). The CDR3 bases are TGTGCCAGCAGTTACGGTACGGGCCCCTACAATGAGCAGTTCTTC. This codes for CASSYGTGPYNEQFF.

This clone was recorded only once. J is TRBJ2-2 and V is TRBV14, with D perhaps matching TRBD2 (6 bases). There are 15 residues in the CDR3. The V end was cut by 1 base, the J end by 9 bases, with 15 bases between. Germline V lookup: CDR1 SGHDN, CDR2 FVKESK. The CDR3 here is CASSQVYAGRRELFF. In nucleotides, the CDR3 is TGTGCCAGCAGCCAAGTCTACGCGGGGAGACGGGAGCTGTTTTTT.

This rearrangement joins TRBV28 to TRBJ1-4; D possibly corresponds to TRBD1 (6 bases). The germline V gene encodes CDR1 MDHEN and CDR2 SYDVKM. The CDR3 sequence is 14 residues long. Trimming shortened V by 8 bases and J by 5 bases, and 15 bases separated the two germline ends. The CDR3 loop reads CASGNFDRNEKLFF. CDR3 DNA: TGTGCCAGCGGGAATTTTGACAGGAATGAAAAACTGTTTTTT.

The V call is TRBV28, the J call TRBJ2-5; D might be TRBD2 (5 bases). The CDR3 spans 16 residues. The germline gives CDR1 MDHEN, CDR2 SYDVKM. V shed 4 bases and J shed 1 base, with 16 bases lying between them. CDR3 DNA: TGTGCCAGCAGTTCCACCCCGGGCGGACTCCAAGAGACCCAGTACTTC. It yields the protein CASSSTPGGLQETQYF.